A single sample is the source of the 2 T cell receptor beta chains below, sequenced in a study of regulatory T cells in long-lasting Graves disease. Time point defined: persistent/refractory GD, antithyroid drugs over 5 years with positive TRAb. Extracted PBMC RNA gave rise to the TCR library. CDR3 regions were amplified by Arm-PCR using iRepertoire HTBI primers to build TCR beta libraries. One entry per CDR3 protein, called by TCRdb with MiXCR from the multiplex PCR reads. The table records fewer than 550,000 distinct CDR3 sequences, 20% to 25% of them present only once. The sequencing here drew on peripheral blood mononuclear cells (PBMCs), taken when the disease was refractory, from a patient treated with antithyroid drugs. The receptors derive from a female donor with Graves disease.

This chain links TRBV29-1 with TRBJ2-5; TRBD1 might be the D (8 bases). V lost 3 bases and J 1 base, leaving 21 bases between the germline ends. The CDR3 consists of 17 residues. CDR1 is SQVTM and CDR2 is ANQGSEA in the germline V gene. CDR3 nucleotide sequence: TGCAGCGTTGATGGGGGGGGACAGGAGATGCCCCAAGAGACCCAGTACTTC. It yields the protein CSVDGGGQEMPQETQYF.

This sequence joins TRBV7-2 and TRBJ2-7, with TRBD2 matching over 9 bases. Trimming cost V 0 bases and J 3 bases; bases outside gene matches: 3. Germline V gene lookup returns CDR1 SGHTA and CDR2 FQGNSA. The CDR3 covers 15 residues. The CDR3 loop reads CASSLAASGDYEQYF. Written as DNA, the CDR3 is TGTGCCAGCAGCTTAGCAGCTAGCGGGGACTACGAGCAGTACTTC.